What follows are 9 T cell receptor beta chains derived from one specimen sequenced in a study of blood T cells in healthy people across ages. Together with a sample-barcoded 5' primer, a J-beta primer mix was included in a second PCR lasting roughly 6 to 12 cycles. Using its own MiXCR run on the 5' RACE reads, TCRdb lists one record per CDR3 protein. The sample gives just over 1 million distinct CDR3 sequences, 40% to 45% of which show up once; about 19% is in the top ten. Sequenced material: blood. The origin of the receptors is a woman aged 55-70 years in good health.

The rearrangement joins TRBV27 to TRBJ1-5, with a weak D call TRBD1 (5 bases). The ends were cut back, 4 bases at V and 0 bases at J, with 16 bases in the middle. In germline, CDR1 is MNHEY, CDR2 SMNVEV (reference sequence). The CDR3 loop spans 17 amino acids. CDR3 loop: CASSSTTGTGSNQPQHF. The CDR3 DNA reads TGTGCCAGCAGTTCTACCACCGGGACGGGTAGCAATCAGCCCCAGCATTTT.

A few counts support this clonotype. V and J are TRBV20-1 and TRBJ2-1; 10 bases agree with TRBD2. V lost 4 bases and J lost 9; bases outside the gene matches: 6. Looked up from germline, CDR1 is DFQATT and CDR2 is SNEGSKA (reference sequence). CDR3 size: 13 residues. The CDR3 coding sequence is TGCAGTGCTACCCTAGCGGGAGTAGGTGAGCAGTTCTTC. It specifies CSATLAGVGEQFF.

The gene calls are TRBV27 and TRBJ2-7, with 11 nucleotides matching TRBD2. This CDR3 is built from 18 residues. The germline V gene has CDR1 MNHEY and CDR2 SMNVEV (reference sequence). V trimming: 5 bases; J trimming: 1 base; junction bases outside the gene matches: 13. CDR3 sequence: CASSKSTPLAGGSYEQYF. The CDR3 DNA reads TGTGCCAGCAGTAAGTCTACCCCCCTAGCGGGAGGTTCCTACGAGCAGTACTTC.

V usage is TRBV15 and J usage is TRBJ2-5, with 8 nucleotides matching TRBD1. With 4 bases clipped from V and 4 bases from J, the junction kept 5 bases outside the gene matches. The CDR3 runs 14 residues. Germline V lookup: CDR1 LNHNV, CDR2 YYDKDF (reference sequence). The CDR3 is CATSNDRGRETQYF. For the CDR3, the DNA is TGTGCCACCAGCAACGACAGGGGACGAGAGACCCAGTACTTC. Looking up the rest from reference TRBV15 and TRBJ2-5 gives the full variable domain: DAMVIQNPRYQVTQFGKPVTLSCSQTLNHNVMYWYQQKSSQAPKLLFHYYDKDFNNEADTPDNFQSRRPNTSFCFLDIRSPGLGDTAMYLCATSNDRGRETQYFGPGTRLLVL.

About this clonotype itself: This could be a read error, since a much larger clone is one nucleotide away. This likely comes from a read error, as the CDR3 has no conserved phenylalanine or tryptophan at its end. For the CDR3, the DNA is TGTGCCAGCAGTGAAGCGGGCCGGGGCGCCTATGGCTACACCTTA. Translated, it gives CASSEAGRGAYGYTL. The chain couples TRBV2 to TRBJ1-2, with D perhaps matching TRBD1 (5 bases). The V end was cut by 0 bases, the J end by 4 bases, with 12 bases between. The CDR3 loop spans 15 amino acids. Germline V lookup: CDR1 SNHLY, CDR2 FYNNEI.

The chain recombines TRBV13 with TRBJ2-1, with 12 nucleotides matching TRBD2. With 5 bases clipped from V and 1 base from J, the junction kept 9 bases outside the gene matches. CDR1 and CDR2 (germline): PRHDT, FYEKMQ (reference sequence). This CDR3 has 18 residues. DNA of the CDR3: TGTGCCAGCAGCACCGGGACTAGCGGGCCGGGGTCCTACAATGAGCAGTTCTTC. It yields the protein CASSTGTSGPGSYNEQFF.

This clonotype was picked up a small number of times. J is TRBJ2-7 and V is TRBV12-3 or TRBV12-4; no definite D call. Trimming cost V 3 bases and J 1 base, with 7 bases left between them. The CDR3 is made up of 13 amino acids. The CDR3 DNA sequence: TGTGCCAGCAGTTTCCCCCAGTCCTACGAGCAGTACTTC. Its translation is CASSFPQSYEQYF.

V is TRBV6-2 or TRBV6-3 and J is TRBJ2-2; D is unclear. CDR1 is MNHEY, CDR2 SVGEGT, per germline. The CDR3 sequence is 14 residues long. Trimming left V 2 bases short and J 6 bases short, with 10 bases between. The CDR3 region has the DNA TGTGCCAGCAGTTACCTGTTAAGCTCCGGGGAGCTGTTTTTT. Translation gives CASSYLLSSGELFF.

This clonotype was detected only a few times. V usage is TRBV20-1 and J usage is TRBJ2-7, with 7 bases lining up with TRBD2. CDR1 is DFQATT and CDR2 is SNEGSKA in the germline V gene (reference sequence). The J segment lost 5 bases and the V segment lost 4 bases, leaving 8 bases of the junction unmatched. The CDR3 covers 13 residues. The CDR3 loop reads CSATAAGFNEQYF. CDR3 in DNA: TGCAGTGCTACCGCAGCGGGATTCAACGAGCAGTACTTC.